This T cell receptor beta chain was obtained from a study of CXCR3-negative and CXCR3-positive naive CD8 T cells (dated by TCRdb to between 2017 and 2020). In terms of the full investigation: In total, about 150 million TRB reads were obtained, or roughly 1.5 +/- 0.3 million reads per library. TRBV-TRBJ cluster analysis included naive subsets from roughly 5 donors and memory cells from 3 donors. Diversity and physicochemical repertoire analyses were performed on about a dozen donors pooled from two independent experiments.

To note about this clonotype: Its antigen target is currently unknown.

Each CD8+ T cell subset was flow-sorted in triplicate, with 300,000 cells per subset placed directly into RLT lysis buffer. Naive CD8+ T cells were defined stringently as CD45RO-CCR7+CD27+CD95- to exclude memory contaminants. Peripheral blood mononuclear cells were isolated from buffy coats by standard density gradient centrifugation. Naive CXCR3-negative and CXCR3-positive CD8+ T cells were flow-sorted using a FACSAria III. An RNeasy Mini Kit was used to extract total RNA from the sorted cells. The germline V gene gives CDR1 as SGHVS and CDR2 as FNYEAQ. There are 18 amino acids in the CDR3, from cysteine to phenylalanine inclusive. DNA was not recorded. The instrument given in TCRdb is NextSeq 550. The Human TCR Profiling Kit (MiLaboratory) was used to prepare UMI-labeled 5' RACE TRB cDNA libraries. cDNA synthesis used the entire amount of extracted RNA, and PCR amplification then used the entire amount of cDNA produced. Libraries were prepared in parallel with an identical number of PCR cycles. Regarding the original processing steps: About 53,000 +/- 10,000 unique UMI-labeled TRB cDNA molecules per library were extracted with MIGEC and MiXCR, with at least two reads per UMI required. Each library averaged around 40,000 +/- 10,000 functional in-frame TRB CDR3 nucleotide clonotypes without stop codons. Diversity metrics, including normalized Shannon-Wiener and Chao1, were computed in VDJtools after downsampling to 5000 UMI-labeled TRB molecules per sample. Clonotype-size-weighted physicochemical properties of the central five CDR3 residues (interaction energy, strength, volume and Kidera factor 4) were computed in VDJtools. Following TCRdb reprocessing, every CDR3 protein sequence forms one entry, and DNA is not provided. These V and J calls are TCRdb output, not the study's own analysis. This sample's table lists under 85,000 distinct CDR3 sequences. 1.5% to 2% of the sample is taken by the ten largest.

Results and caveats for the whole study, not just this receptor: Both naive subsets had comparably high repertoire diversity, while memory CD8+ T cells had much lower repertoire diversity. Because CXCR3 expression was partially decreased after cryopreservation, freshly isolated PBMCs were used for most assays. Compared with CXCR3-negative naive cells, CXCR3-positive naive cells had TRB CDR3s with higher hydrophobicity (lower Kidera factor 4), lower energy, and higher strength and volume indices. Within the same donor, TRBV-TRBJ usage looked similar between naive CXCR3-negative and CXCR3-positive cells, but memory cells had distinct patterns. Because surface CD5, which is linked to self-reactivity in mice, was comparable between the naive subsets, TCR interaction strength was also inferred from the physicochemical properties of TRB CDR3s.

This clonotype was obtained from a human donor in good health. Some clones in this sample may be carry-over from other donors' samples. The rearranged chain carries TRBV7-6 and TRBJ1-4; absent DNA, TCRdb's TRBD1 call cannot be checked. The sequenced material came from naive CXCR3- CD8+ T cells from blood. Reading the label with the study, this specimen's cell subset or site is: CD45RO-CCR7+CD27+CD95- naive CD8+ T cells lacking CXCR3 (TNR3-). The CDR3 here reads CASSLEPGGGGLDEKLFF. Supplemented by the reference TRBV7-6 and TRBJ1-4 proteins around the CDR3, the complete variable domain is GAGVSQSPRYKVTKRGQDVALRCDPISGHVSLYWYRQALGQGPEFLTYFNYEAQQDKSGLPNDRFSAERPEGSISTLTIQRTEQRDSAMYRCASSLEPGGGGLDEKLFFGSGTQLSVL.